A single sample gave rise to the 25 T cell receptor beta chains below, sequenced in a study of blood T cells in healthy people across ages. It was with a sample-barcoded 5' primer and a J-beta primer mix that a second PCR of roughly 7 to 12 cycles was run. TCRdb reanalysed the 5' RACE reads using MiXCR and keeps one entry per CDR3 protein. The sample includes around 1,600,000 distinct CDR3 sequences, 35% to 45% of them seen just once. Specimen: blood. The receptor set was obtained from a woman under 30 in good health.

V and J are TRBV10-3 and TRBJ1-4; D remains unclear. Trimming removed 7 bases at V and 5 bases at J, with 11 bases between. This CDR3 has 13 residues. Germline lookup yields CDR1 ENHRY and CDR2 SYGVKD. CDR3 nucleotides: TGTGCCATCAACCGTCGAGGGAATGAAAAACTGTTTTTT. This translates into CAINRRGNEKLFF.

The chain has TRBV21-1 and TRBJ1-2. TRBV21-1 is a recognized pseudogene. The CDR3 is 14 residues long. The CDR3 region is CASSKALQRGGYTF. CDR3 nucleotide sequence: TGTGCCAGCAGCAAAGCGCTTCAGAGAGGTGGCTACACCTTC.

This sequence joins TRBV6-2 or TRBV6-3 and TRBJ2-3; D is unresolved. Between the trimmed V and J ends, which lost 2 bases and 11 bases, there was a span of 8 bases. Germline CDR1 is MNHEY and CDR2 is SVGEGT. The CDR3 length is 11 residues. The CDR3 loop reads CASSYGEWQYF. DNA for the CDR3: TGTGCCAGCAGTTACGGAGAATGGCAGTATTTT.

V usage is TRBV20-1 and J usage is TRBJ1-1; 7 bases align to TRBD1. Germline V lookup: CDR1 DFQATT, CDR2 SNEGSKA (reference sequence). The CDR3 spans 15 residues. The V gene end was trimmed by 3 bases and the J gene end by 0 bases; junction bases not matched to a gene: 7. The chain's CDR3 is CSASPGQLMNTEAFF. The CDR3 DNA reads TGCAGTGCTAGTCCGGGACAGCTTATGAACACTGAAGCTTTCTTT.

With regard to this clonotype: With a much larger clone just one base away, this may be a read error. J is TRBJ2-1 and V is TRBV29-1; D might be TRBD2 (6 bases). The germline V gene encodes CDR1 SQVTM and CDR2 ANQGSEA. V lost 4 bases and J lost 13, with 20 bases in between. The CDR3 sequence is 13 residues long. The CDR3 DNA reads as TGCAGCGTTGGAAGTTTGGGTGGAGGGACCCAGTTCTTC. Translating gives CSVGSLGGGTQFF.

The chain recombines TRBV6-5 with TRBJ2-1; possibly TRBD2 for D (5 bases). With 6 bases removed from V and 0 bases from J, the gap between germline ends came to 12 bases. The CDR3 is 15 residues long. CDR1 is MNHEY, CDR2 SVGAGI, per germline. The CDR3 nucleotides read TGTGCCAGCAGCACTAGATTAAACTCCTACAATGAGCAGTTCTTC. Its protein product is CASSTRLNSYNEQFF.

This clonotype was detected only a few times. The chain links TRBV9 to TRBJ2-7; no reliable D call. This CDR3 contains 14 residues. In germline, CDR1 is SGDLS, CDR2 YYNGEE. V was shortened by 1 base and J by 2 bases, with 10 bases between the two germline ends. Written as DNA, the CDR3 is TGTGCCAGCAGCGTAAGCCCGGCCACCTACGAGCAGTACTTC. This sequence encodes CASSVSPATYEQYF.

This clonotype has only a few counts. This rearrangement joins TRBV15 to TRBJ1-2; the D gene is possibly TRBD1 (5 bases). The V end lost 0 bases, the J end lost 8 bases, and 13 bases lay between the germline ends. Germline V gives CDR1 LNHNV, CDR2 YYDKDF (reference sequence). The CDR3 is 14 amino acids. The CDR3 region has the DNA TGTGCCACCAGCAGAGATCCGGGGGTAAGGGGCTACACCTTC. Protein product: CATSRDPGVRGYTF. The full variable domain, with the rest looked up from reference TRBV15 and TRBJ1-2, is DAMVIQNPRYQVTQFGKPVTLSCSQTLNHNVMYWYQQKSSQAPKLLFHYYDKDFNNEADTPDNFQSRRPNTSFCFLDIRSPGLGDTAMYLCATSRDPGVRGYTFGSGTRLTVV.

This clonotype was seen only a few times. The V gene is TRBV28, the J gene TRBJ2-3; D could derive from TRBD1 or TRBD2 (5 bases each). The CDR3 has 15 amino acids. The V and J ends lost 7 bases and 6 bases respectively, with 20 bases between them. Germline loops: CDR1 MDHEN, CDR2 SYDVKM. The CDR3 region is CASTITGTFLDTQYF. As DNA, the CDR3 is TGTGCCAGCACTATCACCGGGACCTTTCTGGATACGCAGTATTTT.

The chain couples TRBV27 to TRBJ1-1; the match to TRBD1 covers 9 bases. The CDR3 extends over 14 amino acids. J lost 3 bases, V lost 6 bases, and 5 bases had no gene match. Looked up from germline, CDR1 is MNHEY and CDR2 is SMNVEV (reference sequence). The CDR3 loop reads CASRLTGGHTEAFF. In DNA form, the CDR3 reads TGTGCCAGCAGGCTGACAGGGGGGCACACTGAAGCTTTCTTT.

This clonotype was observed a handful of times. The chain has TRBV6-5 and TRBJ1-2, with a possible D match to TRBD1 (5 bases). From germline, CDR1 is MNHEY and CDR2 SVGAGI. The CDR3 length is 17 residues. Trimming removed 2 bases at V and 6 bases at J, with 22 bases between. The chain's CDR3 is CASSYHQAGDLWNGYTF. The CDR3 nucleotides read TGTGCCAGCAGTTACCATCAGGCGGGGGACCTATGGAATGGCTACACCTTC.

The gene calls are TRBV6-1 and TRBJ1-4; TRBD1 matches 8 bases. CDR1 is MNHNS, CDR2 SASEGT, per germline. The CDR3 has 15 residues. Trimming cost V 4 bases and J 5 bases; bases outside gene matches: 6. The CDR3 DNA follows: TGTGCCAGCAGTGCCATCGGGACAGGCAATGAAAAACTGTTTTTT. This codes for CASSAIGTGNEKLFF.

This chain links TRBV4-3 with TRBJ1-1; no clear D. The CDR3 consists of 13 residues. The ends were cut back, 4 bases at V and 10 bases at J, with 16 bases in the middle. Germline lookup yields CDR1 LGHNA and CDR2 YSLEER. In DNA form, the CDR3 reads TGCGCCAGCAGCCCTGGTGGGGAATTTCGAGCTTTCTTT. Translated: CASSPGGEFRAFF.

This chain connects TRBV6-5 to TRBJ2-2; a possible D gene is TRBD1 (5 bases). This CDR3 spans 14 amino acids. Trimming took 2 bases from V and 4 from J, leaving 8 bases between them. Germline V gene sequence: CDR1 MNHEY, CDR2 SVGAGI. This CDR3 reads CASSYRQSTGELFF. CDR3 bases: TGTGCCAGCAGTTACCGACAGTCCACCGGGGAGCTGTTTTTT.

This clonotype has only a few counts. This chain links TRBV4-2 with TRBJ2-3; D possibly uses TRBD1 or TRBD2 (5 bases each). The germline CDR1 and CDR2 sequences are LGHNA and YNFKEQ. V dropped 4 bases and J dropped 1 base, with 15 bases sitting between them. CDR3 length equals 16 residues. DNA for the CDR3: TGTGCCAGCAGCCTTCAGGCCTTGGGGGGCACAGATACGCAGTATTTT. Protein: CASSLQALGGTDTQYF.

This chain joins TRBV6-1 and TRBJ2-7; no definite D call. Germline CDR1 is MNHNS and CDR2 is SASEGT. There are 16 residues in the CDR3. The ends were cut back, 2 bases at V and 4 bases at J, with 18 bases in the middle. The CDR3 spells CASSESAATPTYEQYF. The CDR3 DNA sequence: TGTGCCAGCAGTGAATCGGCGGCTACCCCTACGTACGAGCAGTACTTC.

The J gene is TRBJ2-1, the V gene TRBV10-3; the match to TRBD2 covers 7 bases. This CDR3 is 15 amino acids long. V dropped 10 bases and J dropped 1; count of bases not matched to a gene: 10. CDR1 and CDR2 (germline): ENHRY, SYGVKD. The CDR3 bases are TGTGCCAACTCCCTCGGGGGAGGGTCCTACAATGAGCAGTTCTTC. Translation gives CANSLGGGSYNEQFF.

The J gene is TRBJ2-7, the V gene TRBV20-1; 8 bases line up with TRBD1. J was trimmed by 1 base and V by 4 bases; bases with no gene match: 6. This CDR3 comprises 14 residues. In germline, CDR1 is DFQATT, CDR2 SNEGSKA (reference sequence). CDR3 residues: CSAMDRARSYEQYF. The CDR3 DNA follows: TGCAGTGCTATGGACAGGGCCCGTTCCTACGAGCAGTACTTC.

On this clonotype: One end of the junction varies from germline; a read error may be responsible. V usage is TRBV2 and J usage is TRBJ1-1; unclear D gene. Germline V gene sequence: CDR1 SNHLY, CDR2 FYNNEI. This CDR3 region has 10 residues. As DNA, the CDR3 is TGTGCCGGCAGTGTCTCGGAAGCTTTCTTT. Protein: CAGSVSEAFF.

Turning to this clonotype: A much larger clonotype is one base distant, so this may be a read error. This chain links TRBV20-1 with TRBJ2-1; D possibly corresponds to TRBD2 (5 bases). The V end lost 2 bases, the J end lost 6 bases, and 14 bases lay between the germline ends. The length of the CDR3 is 14 residues. The V gene's germline CDR1 is DFQATT and CDR2 SNEGSKA (reference sequence). The CDR3 DNA sequence: TGCAGTGCTAGAAGCCGAGCGGATCTCAATGAGCAGTTCTTC. It specifies CSARSRADLNEQFF.

Concerning this clonotype: An end of the junction does not agree with germline; a read error may underlie this. This chain connects TRBV20-1 to TRBJ2-7, with D perhaps TRBD2 (6 bases). The CDR3 has 13 amino acids. Germline CDR1 is DFQATT and CDR2 is SNEGSKA (reference sequence). This CDR3 reads CSVRGLADYEQYF. CDR3 in DNA: TGCAGTGTTAGAGGTTTAGCGGATTACGAGCAGTACTTC.

The genes are TRBV7-9 and TRBJ1-4; 10 bases fit TRBD1. The CDR3 is 15 amino acids. CDR1 is SEHNR and CDR2 is FQNEAQ in the germline V gene (reference sequence). V gave up 5 bases and J gave up 0 bases; unmatched junction bases: 0. CDR3 coding DNA: TGTGCCAGCAGCGGACAGGGGGCAACTAATGAAAAACTGTTTTTT. Its protein is CASSGQGATNEKLFF.

The rearrangement uses TRBV6-2 or TRBV6-3 and TRBJ2-3; possibly TRBD1 for D (6 bases). V gave up 7 bases and J gave up 0 bases, with 8 bases separating them. The CDR3 is made up of 13 amino acids. Germline V gene data show CDR1 as MNHEY and CDR2 as SVGEGT. CDR3 sequence (DNA): TGTGCCAGCAACAGGGATAGCACAGATACGCAGTATTTT. Translating gives CASNRDSTDTQYF.

J is TRBJ2-7 and V is TRBV14; perhaps TRBD2 as D (5 bases). V was shortened by 4 bases and J by 3 bases, with 13 bases between the two germline ends. Germline-derived CDR1 and CDR2 are SGHDN and FVKESK. The CDR3 spans 14 residues. The CDR3, as DNA: TGTGCCAGCAGCCGAGGCCCTCGGGGCTACGAGCAGTACTTC. Its protein is CASSRGPRGYEQYF. The full variable domain, rest sourced from reference TRBV14 and TRBJ2-7, is EAGVTQFPSHSVIEKGQTVTLRCDPISGHDNLYWYRRVMGKEIKFLLHFVKESKQDESGMPNNRFLAERTGGTYSTLKVQPAELEDSGVYFCASSRGPRGYEQYFGPGTRLTVT.

The chain is built from TRBV6-2 or TRBV6-3 and TRBJ2-7; no clear D. There are 11 residues in the CDR3. The V gene lost 6 bases and the J gene lost 5 bases, with 8 bases spanning the gap. Germline V gene lookup returns CDR1 MNHEY and CDR2 SVGEGT. The CDR3 is CASSVRDEQYF. The CDR3 region has the DNA TGTGCCAGCAGCGTTCGGGACGAGCAGTACTTC.